Only one count was recorded for the clone carrying this TCR beta chain. The age range of participants was about 18 to 100 years, with residence in about two dozen US areas. Clinical histories supplied by participants themselves formed the basis of cohort assignment. This entry belongs to a study of blood T cell repertoires in COVID-19. Study-level background: Acute and convalescent COVID-19 samples came from the United States, Italy and Spain.

Authors' data handling: By means of reference gene primer amplification, nucleated cell counts were estimated. Here immunoSEQ multiplex PCR was the method, and the copy in TCRdb shows in-frame clones only, minus some. Clone size and the V and J calls come from that table; the DNA yielded D and trimming. This sample has roughly 180,000 clones, with 83% found just once. CDR3 size: 16 residues. CDR1 MNHEY and CDR2 SMNVEV come from the germline V gene (reference sequence). V was pared by 7 bases and J by 0 bases, with 9 bases of the junction left unmatched. This chain joins TRBV27 and TRBJ1-1; 9 positions agree with TRBD1. Input material: PBMCs or T cells enriched from blood (not recorded which). The receptor comes from a woman aged 50 to 60 in a cohort exposed to, infected with or recovered from COVID-19 (not recorded which). In DNA, the CDR3 is TGTGCCAGCAAACAGGGGGCGCTCGCTATGAACACTGAAGCTTTCTTT. The encoded protein is CASKQGALAMNTEAFF.